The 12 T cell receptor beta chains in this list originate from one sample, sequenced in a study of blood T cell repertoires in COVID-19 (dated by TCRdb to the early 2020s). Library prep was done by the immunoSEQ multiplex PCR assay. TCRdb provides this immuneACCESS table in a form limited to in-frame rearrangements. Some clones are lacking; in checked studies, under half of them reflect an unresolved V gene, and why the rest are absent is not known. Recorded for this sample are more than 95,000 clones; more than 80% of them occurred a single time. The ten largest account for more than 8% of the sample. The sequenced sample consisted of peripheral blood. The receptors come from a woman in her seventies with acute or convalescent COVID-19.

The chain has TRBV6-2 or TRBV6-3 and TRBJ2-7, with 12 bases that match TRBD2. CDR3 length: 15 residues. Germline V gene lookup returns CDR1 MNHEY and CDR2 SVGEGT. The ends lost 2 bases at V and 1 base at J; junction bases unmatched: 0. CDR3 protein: CASSYGLAGSYEQYF. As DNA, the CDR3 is TGTGCCAGCAGTTACGGACTAGCGGGGTCCTACGAGCAGTACTTC.

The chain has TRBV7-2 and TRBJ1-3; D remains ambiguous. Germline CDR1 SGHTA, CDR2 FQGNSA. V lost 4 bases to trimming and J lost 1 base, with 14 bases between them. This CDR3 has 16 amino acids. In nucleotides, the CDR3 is TGTGCCAGCAGCTCACCCCCCCTTCGGTCTGGAAACACCATATATTTT. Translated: CASSSPPLRSGNTIYF.

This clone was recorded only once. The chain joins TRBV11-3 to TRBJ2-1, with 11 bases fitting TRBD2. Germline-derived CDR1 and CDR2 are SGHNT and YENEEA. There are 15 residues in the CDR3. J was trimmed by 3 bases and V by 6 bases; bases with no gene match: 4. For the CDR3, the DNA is TGTGCCAGCAGTAGCGGGAGGGCCCTCTACAATGAGCAGTTCTTC. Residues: CASSSGRALYNEQFF. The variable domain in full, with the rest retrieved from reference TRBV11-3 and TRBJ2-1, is EAGVVQSPRYKIIEKKQPVAFWCNPISGHNTLYWYLQNLGQGPELLIRYENEEAVDDSQLPKDRFSAERLKGVDSTLKIQPAELGDSAVYLCASSSGRALYNEQFFGPGTRLTVL.

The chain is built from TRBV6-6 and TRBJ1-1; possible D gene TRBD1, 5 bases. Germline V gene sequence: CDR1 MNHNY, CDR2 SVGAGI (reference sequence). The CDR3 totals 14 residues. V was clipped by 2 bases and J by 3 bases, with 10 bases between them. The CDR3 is CASSYGDRYTEAFF. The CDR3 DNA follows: TGTGCCAGCAGTTACGGTGACAGATACACTGAAGCTTTCTTT.

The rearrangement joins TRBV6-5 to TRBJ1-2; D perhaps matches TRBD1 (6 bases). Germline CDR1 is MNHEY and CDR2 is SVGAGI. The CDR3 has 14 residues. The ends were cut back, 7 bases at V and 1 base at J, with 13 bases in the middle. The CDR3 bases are TGTGCCAGCACTTTCGGACAGATTAACTATGGCTACACCTTC. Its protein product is CASTFGQINYGYTF.

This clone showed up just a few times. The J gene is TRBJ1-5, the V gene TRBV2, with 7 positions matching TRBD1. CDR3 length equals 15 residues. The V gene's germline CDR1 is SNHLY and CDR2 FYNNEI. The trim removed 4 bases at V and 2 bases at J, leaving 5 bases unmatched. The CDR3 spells CASSGNRGGNQPQHF. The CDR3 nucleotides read TGTGCCAGCAGTGGAAACAGGGGTGGCAATCAGCCCCAGCATTTT.

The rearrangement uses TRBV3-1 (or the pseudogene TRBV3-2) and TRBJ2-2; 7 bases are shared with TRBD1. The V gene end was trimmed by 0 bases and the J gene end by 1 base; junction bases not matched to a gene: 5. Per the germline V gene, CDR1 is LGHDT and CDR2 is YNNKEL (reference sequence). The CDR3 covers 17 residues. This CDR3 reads CASSQEFRTGNTGELFF. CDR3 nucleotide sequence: TGTGCCAGCAGCCAAGAATTCCGGACAGGGAACACCGGGGAGCTGTTTTTT.

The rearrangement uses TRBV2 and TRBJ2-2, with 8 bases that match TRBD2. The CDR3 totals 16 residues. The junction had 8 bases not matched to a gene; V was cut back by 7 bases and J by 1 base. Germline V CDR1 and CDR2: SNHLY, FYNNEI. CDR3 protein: CASTELAGGNTGELFF. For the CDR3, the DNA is TGTGCCAGCACCGAGTTGGCGGGAGGGAACACCGGGGAGCTGTTTTTT.

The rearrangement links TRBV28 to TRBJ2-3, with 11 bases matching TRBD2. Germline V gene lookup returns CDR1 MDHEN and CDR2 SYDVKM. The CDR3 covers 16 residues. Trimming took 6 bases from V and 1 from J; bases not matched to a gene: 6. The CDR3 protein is CASRVAGGWGTDTQYF. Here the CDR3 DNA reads TGTGCCAGCAGGGTAGCGGGAGGGTGGGGCACAGATACGCAGTATTTT.

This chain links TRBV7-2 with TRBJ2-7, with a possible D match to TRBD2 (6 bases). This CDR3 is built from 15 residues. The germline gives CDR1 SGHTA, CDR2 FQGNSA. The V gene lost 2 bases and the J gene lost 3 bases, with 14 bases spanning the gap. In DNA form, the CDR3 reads TGTGCCAGCAGCTTATCGGAGGGCCCGTTCTACGAGCAGTACTTC. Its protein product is CASSLSEGPFYEQYF.

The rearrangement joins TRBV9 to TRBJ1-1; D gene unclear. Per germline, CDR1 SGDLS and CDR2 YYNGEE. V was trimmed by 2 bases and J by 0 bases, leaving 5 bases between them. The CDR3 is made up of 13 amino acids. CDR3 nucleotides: TGTGCCAGCAGCGTCTCTATGAACACTGAAGCTTTCTTT. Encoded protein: CASSVSMNTEAFF.

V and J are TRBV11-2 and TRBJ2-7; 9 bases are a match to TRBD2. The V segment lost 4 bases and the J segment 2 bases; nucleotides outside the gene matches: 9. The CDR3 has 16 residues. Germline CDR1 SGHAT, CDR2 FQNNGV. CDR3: CASSSISGSGAYEQYF. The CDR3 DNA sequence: TGTGCCAGCAGCTCAATTAGCGGGAGTGGGGCCTACGAGCAGTACTTC.